The 14 T cell receptor beta chains listed next were all sequenced from one sample in a study of molecular identifiers for immune sequencing clone quantification. TCRdb reanalysed the PCR reads using MiXCR and keeps one entry per CDR3 protein. The data hold about 640,000 distinct CDR3 sequences, with around 20% observed a single time. The source material was naive CD8+ T cells from blood, with Jurkat cell RNA spiked in. Described subset: FACS-sorted CD8+CD4-CCR7+CD45RA+ naive T cells. The receptors here all came from a human donor in good health. Some libraries in this study had Jurkat cell RNA spiked in.

This clonotype was picked up many times. The chain links TRBV6-5 to TRBJ1-4; 7 bases are a match to TRBD1. Germline V gene lookup returns CDR1 MNHEY and CDR2 SVGAGI. The CDR3 runs to 14 residues. V shed 6 bases, J shed 3 bases, and the junction held 4 bases outside the gene matches. The CDR3 region has the DNA TGTGCCAGCAGAGAGACAGGGTCTAATGAAAAACTGTTTTTT. Translated: CASRETGSNEKLFF.

V and J are TRBV4-1 and TRBJ2-1; D assignment may be TRBD1 or TRBD2 (6 bases each). This CDR3 is 15 amino acids long. CDR1 is MGHRA and CDR2 is YSYEKL in the germline V gene. V dropped 4 bases and J dropped 1 base, with 11 bases sitting between them. CDR3 amino acids: CASSLTGASYNEQFF. The CDR3, as DNA: TGCGCCAGCAGCCTTACGGGGGCTTCCTACAATGAGCAGTTCTTC.

This clonotype was found many times. The chain recombines TRBV4-3 with TRBJ2-7; D ambiguous. CDR1 and CDR2 from the germline V gene are LGHNA and YSLEER. V gave up 0 bases and J gave up 4 bases, with 7 bases separating them. The CDR3 sequence is 13 residues long. In DNA, the CDR3 is TGCGCCAGCAGCCAAGAATCGGGTTACGAGCAGTACTTC. It is translated as CASSQESGYEQYF.

This clonotype was recorded many times. The chain employs TRBV12-3 or TRBV12-4 and TRBJ2-7; D is tentatively TRBD1 or TRBD2 (5 bases each). V dropped 2 bases and J dropped 3 bases, with 11 bases sitting between them. The CDR3 length is 14 residues. Here the CDR3 DNA reads TGTGCCAGCAGTTTACGGGACCCAGACTACGAGCAGTACTTC. Translated, it gives CASSLRDPDYEQYF.

Points on this clonotype: A much larger clone lies a single base off, so this may be a read error. The V gene is TRBV7-6, the J gene TRBJ1-6; tentative D call: TRBD1 (6 bases). The germline V gene has CDR1 SGHVS and CDR2 FNYEAQ. Between the trimmed V and J ends, which lost 4 bases and 6 bases, there was a span of 10 bases. The CDR3 is 14 residues long. The CDR3 nucleotides are TGTGCCAGCAGCTCAGAGGACAGTAATTCACCCCTCCACTTT. The encoded protein is CASSSEDSNSPLHF.

Turning to this clonotype: A much larger clonotype is one base distant, so this may be a read error. The chain is built from TRBV12-3 or TRBV12-4 and TRBJ2-3; D remains unclear. This CDR3 has 14 amino acids. CDR3 in amino acids: CASSFALVPDAQYF. The CDR3 DNA reads TGTGCCAGCAGTTTTGCCCTAGTCCCAGATGCGCAGTATTTT.

This clonotype was detected a few times. This sequence joins TRBV30 and TRBJ1-2; D possibly corresponds to TRBD1 (6 bases). From germline, CDR1 is GTSNPN and CDR2 SVGIG (reference sequence). Trimming took 0 bases from V and 7 from J, leaving 6 bases between them. This CDR3 comprises 11 residues. CDR3 protein: CAWSVGAGYTF. CDR3 in DNA: TGTGCCTGGAGTGTGGGGGCTGGCTACACCTTC.

The rearrangement uses TRBV27 and TRBJ2-7; the D is unclear. The CDR3 is 12 residues long. Germline lookup yields CDR1 MNHEY and CDR2 SMNVEV (reference sequence). V lost 8 bases and J 0 bases, leaving 8 bases between the germline ends. This CDR3 is CASVPPSYEQYF. The CDR3 DNA sequence: TGTGCCAGCGTACCGCCCTCCTACGAGCAGTACTTC.

This clonotype was seen ten or more times. The rearrangement links TRBV6-6 to TRBJ2-3, with a weak D call TRBD2 (5 bases). V lost 0 bases and J lost 2, with 12 bases in between. The CDR3 is made up of 16 amino acids. Germline loops: CDR1 MNHNY, CDR2 SVGAGI (reference sequence). The CDR3 DNA reads TGTGCCAGCAGTTACTCGGGTGACTACTCCACAGATACGCAGTATTTT. This sequence encodes CASSYSGDYSTDTQYF.

As regards this clonotype: A much larger clone lies one base from this, so it may be a read error. The chain combines TRBV7-9 with TRBJ2-5; TRBD2 is a possible D gene (7 bases). There are 14 residues in the CDR3. The ends were cut back, 5 bases at V and 5 bases at J, with 15 bases in the middle. Looked up from germline, CDR1 is SEHNR and CDR2 is FQNEAQ (reference sequence). The CDR3 region has the DNA TGTGCCAGCAGCCCCGTACAGGGAGGGGAGACCCAGTACTTC. This translates into CASSPVQGGETQYF.

This clonotype showed up just a few times. Since no conserved phenylalanine or tryptophan closes the CDR3, a read error is the likely cause. The J gene is TRBJ2-3, the V gene TRBV6-5; unclear D gene. V lost 4 bases and J 0 bases, leaving 8 bases between the germline ends. Per germline, CDR1 MNHEY and CDR2 SVGAGI. The CDR3 is 14 amino acids. DNA for the CDR3: TGTGCCAGCAGTTCCGGACCGAGCACAGATACGCAGTATCTT. It yields the protein CASSSGPSTDTQYL.

About this clonotype itself: A much more abundant neighbour one base away suggests this may be a read error. The V gene is TRBV5-6, the J gene TRBJ2-5, with D unresolved. CDR3 length equals 12 residues. CDR1 is SGHDT, CDR2 YYEEEE, per germline. Trimming removed 4 bases at V and 4 bases at J, with 8 bases between. The CDR3 spells CASSDGRETQYF. CDR3 DNA: TGTGCCAGCAGCGACGGGCGAGAGACCCAGTACTTC.

This clonotype was recorded many times. V usage is TRBV3-1 and J usage is TRBJ2-3; D unclear. Germline CDR1 LGHDT, CDR2 YNNKEL (reference sequence). The CDR3 covers 16 residues. Trimming took 1 base from V and 0 from J, leaving 11 bases between them. This CDR3 is CASSQGVRSSTDTQYF. The DNA of the CDR3 is TGTGCCAGCAGCCAAGGAGTCAGAAGTAGCACAGATACGCAGTATTTT.

This clonotype was seen only once. This may be a read error: a much more frequent sequence differs by one nucleotide. The V and J genes are TRBV7-9 and TRBJ1-1; D not certain. V was trimmed by 11 bases and J by 9 bases, leaving 13 bases between them. This CDR3 spans 10 amino acids. Germline lookup yields CDR1 SEHNR and CDR2 FQNEAQ (reference sequence). CDR3 bases: TGTGCCTCCACCATGGGTAAAGCTTTCTTT. Amino acids: CASTMGKAFF.